Below are 25 T cell receptor beta chains sequenced from a single sample in a study of CD8 T cell repertoires and HIV-1 epitope variants. Their antigens are not known. Clones were read by immunoSEQ multiplex PCR, and TCRdb kept only the in-frame ones, dropping some. The sample has about 5,000 clones, about 71% seen once; the top ten hold 35% to 55%. The specimen was cultured CD8+ T cells derived from PBMCs. All receptors derive from a male donor with HIV.

The chain employs TRBV19 and TRBJ2-1; 9 nucleotides match TRBD1. The CDR3 runs to 14 residues. V lost 4 bases and J lost 9; bases outside the gene matches: 7. Germline V gene lookup returns CDR1 LNHDA and CDR2 SQIVND (reference sequence). In DNA form, the CDR3 reads TGTGCCAGTAGTAGGGGACAGGGTAGAAGTGAGCAGTTCTTC. It codes for CASSRGQGRSEQFF.

The chain combines TRBV28 with TRBJ1-4; D perhaps matches TRBD1 (6 bases). The CDR3 runs to 13 residues. V was cut by 2 bases and J by 8 bases, with 9 bases left in between. Germline V gene lookup returns CDR1 MDHEN and CDR2 SYDVKM. This chain's CDR3 is CASSLPTGEKLFF. The DNA for the CDR3 is TGTGCCAGCAGTTTACCCACAGGGGAAAAACTGTTTTTT.

The CDR3 is CASSLELAGGTDTQYF. In DNA, the CDR3 is TGTGCCAGCAGCTTAGAGCTAGCGGGGGGCACAGATACGCAGTATTTT. The rearrangement links TRBV7-2 to TRBJ2-3, with 10 bases identical to TRBD2. Germline trimming cut 1 base from V and 1 base from J; bases unmatched to any gene: 2. CDR1 is SGHTA and CDR2 is FQGNSA in the germline V gene. The CDR3 covers 16 residues.

This rearrangement joins TRBV7-9 to TRBJ1-1; possibly TRBD1 for D (5 bases). Trimming pared 6 bases from V and 1 base from J, leaving 12 bases between. There are 14 residues in the CDR3. Germline CDR1 reads SEHNR; CDR2 reads FQNEAQ (reference sequence). CDR3 region: CASRFRGENTEAFF. The CDR3 coding sequence is TGTGCCAGCAGATTTAGAGGGGAGAACACTGAAGCTTTCTTT.

This clone was picked up a small number of times. V gene TRBV4-1 combines with J gene TRBJ1-3; no clear D. Trimming took 1 base from V and 2 from J, leaving 9 bases between them. The CDR3 has 15 residues. Germline V CDR1 and CDR2: MGHRA, YSYEKL. In nucleotides, the CDR3 is TGCGCCAGCAGCCAAGTTGCCCGTCCTGGAAACACCATATATTTT. Protein product: CASSQVARPGNTIYF.

The chain joins TRBV19 to TRBJ2-2; 7 bases are shared with TRBD2. The length of the CDR3 is 12 residues. V lost 5 bases, J lost 6 bases, and 0 bases stayed unmatched. Germline lookup yields CDR1 LNHDA and CDR2 SQIVND (reference sequence). The CDR3 DNA reads TGTGCCAGTAGTGCGGGAGCCGGGGAGCTGTTTTTT. Protein product: CASSAGAGELFF. The full variable domain, its missing parts supplied by reference TRBV19 and TRBJ2-2, is DGGITQSPKYLFRKEGQNVTLSCEQNLNHDAMYWYRQDPGQGLRLIYYSQIVNDFQKGDIAEGYSVSREKKESFPLTVTSAQKNPTAFYLCASSAGAGELFFGEGSRLTVL.

This clone was counted between two and nine times. This chain links TRBV4-2 with TRBJ1-1; unclear D gene. CDR1 and CDR2 from the germline V gene are LGHNA and YNFKEQ. The CDR3 spans 15 residues. V lost 0 bases, J lost 0 bases, and 8 bases lay in between. CDR3 sequence: CASSQDPQMNTEAFF. CDR3 DNA sequence: TGTGCCAGCAGCCAAGATCCCCAAATGAACACTGAAGCTTTCTTT.

CDR3 region: CSVERSSYNEQFF. The CDR3 bases are TGCAGCGTGGAGCGGAGCTCCTACAATGAGCAGTTCTTC. The chain has TRBV29-1 and TRBJ2-1; tentatively, D is TRBD2 (5 bases). Trimming took off 6 bases at V and 0 bases at J, with 9 bases between the two ends. Germline values: CDR1 SQVTM, CDR2 ANQGSEA. CDR3 length: 13 amino acids.

J is TRBJ2-1 and V is TRBV28, with 9 bases that match TRBD2. V lost 6 bases and J lost 6; bases outside the gene matches: 9. The length of the CDR3 is 15 residues. CDR1 is MDHEN, CDR2 SYDVKM, per germline. CDR3 region: CASRSRLAALNEQFF. DNA for the CDR3: TGTGCCAGCAGGAGCCGACTAGCGGCCCTCAATGAGCAGTTCTTC.

The rearrangement links TRBV9 to TRBJ1-4, with a possible D match to TRBD1 (6 bases). Germline lookup yields CDR1 SGDLS and CDR2 YYNGEE. The CDR3 loop spans 15 amino acids. V was pared by 2 bases and J by 4 bases, with 12 bases between. For the CDR3, the DNA is TGTGCCAGCAGCGTCGAGGGGGTTTATAATGAAAAACTGTTTTTT. This sequence encodes CASSVEGVYNEKLFF.

The chain couples TRBV11-1 to TRBJ2-5; D call uncertain. This CDR3 region has 13 residues. Germline V gene lookup returns CDR1 SGHAT and CDR2 FQDESV (reference sequence). V lost 1 base and J lost 3, with 6 bases in between. CDR3 nucleotides: TGTGCCAGCAGCTTAGAAGATGAAGAGACCCAGTACTTC. This translates into CASSLEDEETQYF. Looking up the rest from reference TRBV11-1 and TRBJ2-5 gives the full variable domain: EAEVAQSPRYKITEKSQAVAFWCDPISGHATLYWYRQILGQGPELLVQFQDESVVDDSQLPKDRFSAERLKGVDSTLKIQPAELGDSAMYLCASSLEDEETQYFGPGTRLLVL.

The CDR3 spells CASSLGGEYSEQYF. The CDR3 coding sequence is TGCGCCAGCAGCTTGGGTGGGGAATACTCGGAGCAGTACTTC. The chain combines TRBV5-1 with TRBJ2-7; D is unclear. V lost 0 bases to trimming and J lost 7 bases, with 14 bases between them. Germline CDR1 and CDR2: SGHRS and YFSETQ. The CDR3 is 14 residues long. The complete variable domain, with remaining parts taken from reference TRBV5-1 and TRBJ2-7, reads KAGVTQTPRYLIKTRGQQVTLSCSPISGHRSVSWYQQTPGQGLQFLFEYFSETQRNKGNFPGRFSGRQFSNSRSEMNVSTLELGDSALYLCASSLGGEYSEQYFGPGTRLTVT.

The V gene is TRBV9, the J gene TRBJ2-1; 8 bases are shared with TRBD1. Germline-derived CDR1 and CDR2 are SGDLS and YYNGEE. The CDR3 spans 18 residues. After removal of 0 bases from V and 3 bases from J, the junction contained 11 bases not matched to a gene. The CDR3 loop reads CASSVEIGLGTGYNEQFF. The CDR3 DNA reads TGTGCCAGCAGCGTAGAGATAGGTTTAGGGACAGGCTACAATGAGCAGTTCTTC. Based on the CDR3 plus reference TRBV9 and TRBJ2-1, the full variable domain is DSGVTQTPKHLITATGQRVTLRCSPRSGDLSVYWYQQSLDQGLQFLIQYYNGEERAKGNILERFSAQQFPDLHSELNLSSLELGDSALYFCASSVEIGLGTGYNEQFFGPGTRLTVL.

This chain uses TRBV6-5 with TRBJ2-7, with D possibly matching TRBD2 (5 bases). Germline-derived CDR1 and CDR2 are MNHEY and SVGAGI. With 8 bases removed from V and 3 bases from J, the gap between germline ends came to 17 bases. CDR3 size: 14 residues. This CDR3 is CASRRGLENYEQYF. The CDR3 nucleotides read TGTGCCAGCCGACGAGGGTTGGAAAACTACGAGCAGTACTTC.

This rearrangement joins TRBV19 to TRBJ2-2, with no clear D. Germline lookup yields CDR1 LNHDA and CDR2 SQIVND (reference sequence). With 1 base removed from V and 0 bases from J, the gap between germline ends came to 3 bases. This CDR3 spans 14 amino acids. CDR3 coding DNA: TGTGCCAGTAGTATAGGGGCGAACACCGGGGAGCTGTTTTTT. The encoded protein is CASSIGANTGELFF.

This clone has a handful of counts. The chain joins TRBV28 to TRBJ2-7, with 11 bases matching TRBD1. The CDR3 consists of 17 residues. J lost 2 bases, V lost 3 bases, and 9 bases had no gene match. From germline, CDR1 is MDHEN and CDR2 SYDVKM. The DNA of the CDR3 is TGTGCCAGCAGTTTCAGGGGGACAGGGGGTCATACCTACGAGCAGTACTTC. Translating it yields CASSFRGTGGHTYEQYF.

The chain uses TRBV5-4 and TRBJ2-7, with 8 bases matching TRBD1. There are 16 residues in the CDR3. After removal of 3 bases from V and 3 bases from J, the junction contained 11 bases not matched to a gene. The germline V gene encodes CDR1 SGHNT and CDR2 YYREEE (reference sequence). This CDR3 reads CASSSITGGSLYEQYF. The CDR3 DNA reads as TGTGCCAGCAGCTCGATTACAGGGGGGTCCCTCTACGAGCAGTACTTC.

This clone was seen more than once but under ten times. The chain employs TRBV5-1 and TRBJ2-7; 9 bases agree with TRBD1. Germline-derived CDR1 and CDR2 are SGHRS and YFSETQ. This CDR3 has 15 residues. V trimming: 2 bases; J trimming: 7 bases; junction bases outside the gene matches: 10. The chain's CDR3 is CASSFKQGALEEQYF. CDR3 coding DNA: TGCGCCAGCAGCTTTAAACAGGGGGCATTGGAGGAGCAGTACTTC.

The chain links TRBV28 to TRBJ2-7; no definite D call. Trimming stripped 6 bases from V and 2 bases from J, with 14 bases between. Germline-derived CDR1 and CDR2 are MDHEN and SYDVKM. CDR3 size: 14 residues. Here the CDR3 reads CASRSPRQAYEQYF. As DNA, the CDR3 is TGTGCCAGCAGGTCCCCTAGGCAAGCCTACGAGCAGTACTTC.

This chain joins TRBV5-6 and TRBJ2-7; weak D call: TRBD2 (7 bases). The CDR3 is made up of 14 amino acids. Trimming removed 1 base from V and 3 bases from J, with 11 bases in between. Germline CDR1 and CDR2: SGHDT and YYEEEE. The DNA for the CDR3 is TGTGCCAGCAGCTTGAAGGGGGGGTTCTACGAGCAGTACTTC. As protein: CASSLKGGFYEQYF.

The gene calls are TRBV9 and TRBJ2-7, with D possibly TRBD2 on 6 matching bases. The CDR3 consists of 15 residues. CDR1 SGDLS and CDR2 YYNGEE come from the germline V gene. The V gene lost 0 bases and the J gene lost 3 bases, with 13 bases spanning the gap. The CDR3 is CASSVDGGSNYEQYF. In DNA, the CDR3 is TGTGCCAGCAGCGTAGACGGGGGATCGAACTACGAGCAGTACTTC. The full variable domain, its missing parts supplied by reference TRBV9 and TRBJ2-7, is DSGVTQTPKHLITATGQRVTLRCSPRSGDLSVYWYQQSLDQGLQFLIQYYNGEERAKGNILERFSAQQFPDLHSELNLSSLELGDSALYFCASSVDGGSNYEQYFGPGTRLTVT.

The J gene is TRBJ2-3, the V gene TRBV7-9; a possible D gene is TRBD2 (6 bases). The CDR3 runs to 12 residues. CDR1 SEHNR and CDR2 FQNEAQ come from the germline V gene (reference sequence). Trimming removed 3 bases at V and 9 bases at J, with 10 bases between. CDR3 in DNA: TGTGCCAGCAGCTTGGGGGGACCAACGCAGTATTTT. This gives the protein CASSLGGPTQYF.

J is TRBJ2-5 and V is TRBV9; 7 nucleotides match TRBD2. Germline V gene data show CDR1 as SGDLS and CDR2 as YYNGEE. The CDR3 length is 14 residues. Trimming took 0 bases from V and 1 from J; bases not matched to a gene: 0. The CDR3 region has the DNA TGTGCCAGCAGCGTAGCTAGCGGCCAAGAGACCCAGTACTTC. Protein sequence: CASSVASGQETQYF.

This clone has more than one count but fewer than ten. The chain uses TRBV7-9 and TRBJ1-2; possibly TRBD1 for D (6 bases). The germline CDR1 and CDR2 sequences are SEHNR and FQNEAQ (reference sequence). This CDR3 has 13 amino acids. V was shortened by 5 bases and J by 0 bases, with 7 bases between the two germline ends. CDR3 loop: CASSRQANYGYTF. The CDR3 DNA sequence: TGTGCCAGCAGCCGACAGGCTAACTATGGCTACACCTTC.

The rearrangement joins TRBV5-6 to TRBJ1-1, with D possibly matching TRBD1 (6 bases). This CDR3 spans 13 amino acids. Between the trimmed V and J ends, which lost 4 bases and 1 base, there was a span of 8 bases. CDR1 is SGHDT, CDR2 YYEEEE, per germline. This CDR3 is CASSQTGNTEAFF. CDR3 nucleotides: TGTGCCAGCAGCCAGACAGGGAACACTGAAGCTTTCTTT. The whole variable domain, filled in from reference TRBV5-6 and TRBJ1-1, reads DAGVTQSPTHLIKTRGQQVTLRCSPKSGHDTVSWYQQALGQGPQFIFQYYEEEERQRGNFPDRFSGHQFPNYSSELNVNALLLGDSALYLCASSQTGNTEAFFGQGTRLTVV.